This T cell receptor (beta chain) was identified during a study of PD-1 blockade in classical Hodgkin lymphoma. The CDR3 loop spans 17 amino acids. Germline V lookup: CDR1 SGHRS, CDR2 YFSETQ. With V trimmed by 0 bases and J by 6 bases, 6 bases remained unmatched. Stated time point: cycle 4 day 1 (C4D1), after 6 weeks of nivolumab. Exposure to brentuximab vedotin varied, and each patient had relapsed following autologous stem cell transplantation. Assay used: immunoSEQ multiplex PCR; TCRdb lists only in-frame clones, some missing. The table shows approximately 93,000 clones, with approximately 78% occurring only once.

The clonotype was recovered from a human donor with classical Hodgkin lymphoma. The rearrangement uses TRBV5-1 and TRBJ2-1, with TRBD2 matching over 13 bases. This specimen consisted of peripheral blood mononuclear cells (PBMCs), obtained before the fourth cycle of nivolumab. The CDR3 DNA follows: TGCGCCAGCAGCTTGGGTCCCTGGACTAGCGGGAGCAATGAGCAGTTCTTC. This sequence encodes CASSLGPWTSGSNEQFF.